One and the same sample provided the 4 T cell receptor beta chains below, sequenced in a study of T cells after posttransplantation cyclophosphamide. Produced via immunoSEQ multiplex PCR; TCRdb's table is partial and in-frame only. The sample lists roughly 12,000 clones; roughly 1.9% were seen once. A marrow graft followed busulfan-fludarabine conditioning, with cyclophosphamide on days +3 and +4. Source: PBMCs, taken after allogeneic stem cell transplant with posttransplant cyclophosphamide. The receptors were sampled from a male patient aged 30 to 39 who received an allogeneic stem cell transplant from a related donor, was CMV-positive, and had no GVHD. Some T cells may be supplied by the graft donor.

CDR3 bases: TGTGCCAGCAGCGTTACAGCCTCCAATGAGCAGTTCTTC. It codes for CASSVTASNEQFF. The rearrangement uses TRBV9 and TRBJ2-1; D gene uncertain. Germline V gene sequence: CDR1 SGDLS, CDR2 YYNGEE. The CDR3 sequence is 13 residues long. The V end lost 2 bases, the J end lost 6 bases, and 9 bases lay between the germline ends. The whole variable domain, remainder taken from reference TRBV9 and TRBJ2-1, is DSGVTQTPKHLITATGQRVTLRCSPRSGDLSVYWYQQSLDQGLQFLIQYYNGEERAKGNILERFSAQQFPDLHSELNLSSLELGDSALYFCASSVTASNEQFFGPGTRLTVL.

This clone was recorded a few times. CDR3 DNA: TGTGCCAGCAGCTTTCAGGGGGCGTATGGCTACACCTTC. As protein: CASSFQGAYGYTF. The chain is built from TRBV7-2 and TRBJ1-2; 8 bases line up with TRBD1. Germline V CDR1 and CDR2: SGHTA, FQGNSA. This CDR3 comprises 13 residues. V lost 3 bases, J lost 5 bases, and 2 bases stayed unmatched.

The gene calls are TRBV5-1 and TRBJ1-2, with D possibly matching TRBD1 (6 bases). V was pared by 4 bases and J by 7 bases, with 17 bases between. The CDR3 totals 14 residues. Germline V CDR1 and CDR2: SGHRS, YFSETQ. CDR3 protein: CASSGNRAGSGYTF. For the CDR3, the DNA is TGCGCCAGCAGCGGGAACAGGGCTGGTTCTGGCTACACCTTC.

This clone turned up a few times. The genes are TRBV7-9 and TRBJ1-3; 8 bases match TRBD1. J gave up 2 bases and V 5 bases, and 5 bases lay outside the gene matches. Germline CDR1 and CDR2: SEHNR and FQNEAQ (reference sequence). This CDR3 region has 15 residues. The CDR3 DNA reads TGTGCCAGCAGCCCACAACAGGGGGCTGGAAACACCATATATTTT. Its protein is CASSPQQGAGNTIYF.